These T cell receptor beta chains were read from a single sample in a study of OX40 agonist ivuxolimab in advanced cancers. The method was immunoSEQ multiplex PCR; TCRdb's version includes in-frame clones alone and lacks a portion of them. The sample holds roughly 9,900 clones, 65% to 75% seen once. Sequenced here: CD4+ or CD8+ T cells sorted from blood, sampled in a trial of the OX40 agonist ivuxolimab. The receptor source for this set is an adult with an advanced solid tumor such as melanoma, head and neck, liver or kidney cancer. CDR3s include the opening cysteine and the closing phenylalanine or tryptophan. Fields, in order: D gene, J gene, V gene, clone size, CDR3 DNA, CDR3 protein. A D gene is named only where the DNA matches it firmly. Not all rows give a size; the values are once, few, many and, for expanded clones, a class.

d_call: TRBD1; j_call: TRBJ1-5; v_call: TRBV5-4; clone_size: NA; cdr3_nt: TGTGCCAGCAGCTCGGACAGGGGACTATTGTATCAGCCCCAGCATTTT; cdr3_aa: CASSSDRGLLYQPQHF
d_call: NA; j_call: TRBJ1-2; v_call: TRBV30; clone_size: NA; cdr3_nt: TGTGCCTGGAGCGAGAGCAACTATGGCTACACCTTC; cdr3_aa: CAWSESNYGYTF
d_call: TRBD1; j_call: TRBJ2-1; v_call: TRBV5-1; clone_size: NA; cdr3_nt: TGCGCCAGCAGTCAGGACAGGGGGCGCTTCGATGAGCAGTTCTTC; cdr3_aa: CASSQDRGRFDEQFF
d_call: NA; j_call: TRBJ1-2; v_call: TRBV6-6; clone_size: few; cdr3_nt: TGTGCCAGCAGTTACGGGGGGGCCGACTATGGCTACACCTTC; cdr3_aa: CASSYGGADYGYTF
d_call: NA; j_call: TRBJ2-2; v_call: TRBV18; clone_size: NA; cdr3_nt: TGTGCCAGCTCACCACAGCCGACAGCCGTTTACGCGAACACCGGGGAGCTGTTTTTT; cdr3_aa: CASSPQPTAVYANTGELFF
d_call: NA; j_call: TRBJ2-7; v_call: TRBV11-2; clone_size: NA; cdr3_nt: TGTGCCAGCAGCTTAGACAGGGGACTACGTGAGCAGTACTTC; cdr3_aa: CASSLDRGLREQYF
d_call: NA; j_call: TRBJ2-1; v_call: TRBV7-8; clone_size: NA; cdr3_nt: TGTGCCAGCAGTTCGGACGGCAACAATGAGCAGTTCTTC; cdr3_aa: CASSSDGNNEQFF
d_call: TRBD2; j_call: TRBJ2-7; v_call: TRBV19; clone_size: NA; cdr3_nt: TGTGCCAGTAGTATCGGGGGGGCGGACGAGCAGTACTTC; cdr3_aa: CASSIGGADEQYF
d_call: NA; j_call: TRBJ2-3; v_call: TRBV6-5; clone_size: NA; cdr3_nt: TGTGCCAGCAGTTATAACACAGATACGCAGTATTTT; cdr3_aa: CASSYNTDTQYF
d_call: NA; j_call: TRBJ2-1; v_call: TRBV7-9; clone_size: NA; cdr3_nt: TGTGCCAGCAGCTTAGCTAGGGAAAGCAATGAGCAGTTCTTC; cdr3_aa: CASSLARESNEQFF
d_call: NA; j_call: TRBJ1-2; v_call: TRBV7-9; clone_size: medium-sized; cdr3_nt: TGTGCCAGCAGCTTTAGCTCCAGGGAGAAGACTAACTATGGCTACACCTTC; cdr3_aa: CASSFSSREKTNYGYTF
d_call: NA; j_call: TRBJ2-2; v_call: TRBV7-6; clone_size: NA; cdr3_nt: TGTGCCAGCAGCTCGACTGGGACCGGGGAGCTGTTTTTT; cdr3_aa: CASSSTGTGELFF
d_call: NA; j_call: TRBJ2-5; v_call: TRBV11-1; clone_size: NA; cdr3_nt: TGTGCCAGCAGCGCACAAGAGACCCAGTACTTC; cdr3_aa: CASSAQETQYF
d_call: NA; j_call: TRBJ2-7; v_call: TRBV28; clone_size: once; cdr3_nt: TGTGCCAGCAGTGTGCCGGGTACCTACGAGCAGTACTTC; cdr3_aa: CASSVPGTYEQYF
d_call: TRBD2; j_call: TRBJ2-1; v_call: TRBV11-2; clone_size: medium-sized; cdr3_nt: TGTGCCAGCAGCTTAGGAGCGGGAGGGAGGCATGAGCAGTTCTTC; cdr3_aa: CASSLGAGGRHEQFF
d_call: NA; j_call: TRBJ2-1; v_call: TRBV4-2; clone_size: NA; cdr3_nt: TGTGCCAGCAGCCAAGATGATGGTAGCCGCAATGAGCAGTTCTTC; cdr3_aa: CASSQDDGSRNEQFF
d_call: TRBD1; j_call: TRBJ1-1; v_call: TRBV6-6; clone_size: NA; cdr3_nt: TGTGCCAGCAGTTATCGGACAGGGCCAAACACTGAAGCTTTCTTT; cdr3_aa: CASSYRTGPNTEAFF
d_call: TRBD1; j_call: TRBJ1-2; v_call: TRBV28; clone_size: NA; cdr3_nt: TGTGCCAGCAGTACAAGACAGGGGCCGGGATATGGCTACACCTTC; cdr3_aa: CASSTRQGPGYGYTF
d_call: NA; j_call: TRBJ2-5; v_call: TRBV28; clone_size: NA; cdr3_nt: TGTGCCAGCAGTTCAGGGCAGGGTGGGCAAGAGACCCAGTACTTC; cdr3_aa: CASSSGQGGQETQYF
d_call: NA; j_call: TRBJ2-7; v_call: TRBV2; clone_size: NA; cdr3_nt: TGTGCCAGCAGTGACGTGGGGGTGAGGGGGCAGTACTTC; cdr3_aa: CASSDVGVRGQYF
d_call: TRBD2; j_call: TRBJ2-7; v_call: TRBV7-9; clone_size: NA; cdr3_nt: TGTGCCAGCAGCAAGAGCGGGAGGGCCTACGAGCAGTACTTC; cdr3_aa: CASSKSGRAYEQYF
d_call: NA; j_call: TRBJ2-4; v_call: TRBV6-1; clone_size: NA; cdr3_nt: TGTGCCAGCACCGACCAATCGGACATTCAGTACTTC; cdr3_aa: CASTDQSDIQYF
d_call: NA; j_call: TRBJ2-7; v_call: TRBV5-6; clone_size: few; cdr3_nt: TGTGCCAGCAGCTTACGTGAGACCGAGCAGTACTTC; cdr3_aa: CASSLRETEQYF
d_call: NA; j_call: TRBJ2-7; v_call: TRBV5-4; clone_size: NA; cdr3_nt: TGTGCCAGCAGCTTGGGAGTGTACGAGCAGTACTTC; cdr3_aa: CASSLGVYEQYF
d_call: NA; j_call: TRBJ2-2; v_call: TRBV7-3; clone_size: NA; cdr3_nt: TGTGCCAGCAGCCTGGACAACACCGGGGAGCTGTTTTTT; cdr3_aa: CASSLDNTGELFF
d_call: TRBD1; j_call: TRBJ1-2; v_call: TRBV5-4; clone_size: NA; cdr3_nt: TGTGCCAGCAGCGCTGGACAGGGGAACTATGGCTACACCTTC; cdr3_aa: CASSAGQGNYGYTF
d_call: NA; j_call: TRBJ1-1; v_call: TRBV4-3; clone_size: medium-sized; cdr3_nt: TGCGCCAGCAGCCAAGCGGGACTGTCGAACACTGAAGCTTTCTTT; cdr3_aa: CASSQAGLSNTEAFF
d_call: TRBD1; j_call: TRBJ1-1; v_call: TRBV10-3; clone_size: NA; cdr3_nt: TGTGCCATCAGTGAGGGGTTCGGGACAGGGAGCACTGAAGCTTTCTTT; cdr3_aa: CAISEGFGTGSTEAFF
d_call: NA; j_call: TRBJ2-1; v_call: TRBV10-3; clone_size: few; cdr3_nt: TGTGCCATCAGTGAGCCTGACAGGCCGGATGAGCAGTTCTTC; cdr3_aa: CAISEPDRPDEQFF
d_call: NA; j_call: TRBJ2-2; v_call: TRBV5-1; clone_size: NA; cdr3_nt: TGCGCCAGCAGCTATGATGAACTGAACACCGGGGAGCTGTTTTTT; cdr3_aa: CASSYDELNTGELFF
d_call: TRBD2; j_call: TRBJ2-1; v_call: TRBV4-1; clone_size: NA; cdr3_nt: TGCGCCAGCAGCCAAGTGGGGACTAGCGGGGGGGTGTTGAATGAGCAGTTCTTC; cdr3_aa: CASSQVGTSGGVLNEQFF
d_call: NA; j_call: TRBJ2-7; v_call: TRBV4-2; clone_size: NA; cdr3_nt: TGTGCCAGCAGCCTCCGGGACGGGACCTACGAGCAGTACTTC; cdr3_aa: CASSLRDGTYEQYF
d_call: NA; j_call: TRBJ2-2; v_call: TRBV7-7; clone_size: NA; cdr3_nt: TGTGCCAGCAGCTTAGCCCTGGACATGAACACCGGGGAGCTGTTTTTT; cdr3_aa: CASSLALDMNTGELFF
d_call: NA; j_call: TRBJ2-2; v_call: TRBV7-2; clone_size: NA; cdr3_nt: TGTGCCAGCAGCCTGGCTTTTCTCGGGGAGCTGTTTTTT; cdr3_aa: CASSLAFLGELFF
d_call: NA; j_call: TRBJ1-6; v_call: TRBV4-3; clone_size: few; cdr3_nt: TGCGCCAGCAGCCAAGATTTGACGGCGGCTCTTAATTCACCCCTCCACTTT; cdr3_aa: CASSQDLTAALNSPLHF
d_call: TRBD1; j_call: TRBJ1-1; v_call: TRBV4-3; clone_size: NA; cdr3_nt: TGCGCCAGCAGCCAAGAGTTTCCAGGGGGTGATGATGAAGCTTTCTTT; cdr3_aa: CASSQEFPGGDDEAFF
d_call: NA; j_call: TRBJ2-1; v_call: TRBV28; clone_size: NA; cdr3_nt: TGTGCCAGTGTGAGACGAAGAGACAATGAGCAGTTCTTC; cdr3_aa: CASVRRRDNEQFF
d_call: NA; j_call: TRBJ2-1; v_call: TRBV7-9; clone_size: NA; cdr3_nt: TGTGCCAGCAGCGGCAGGGGGGCCAAGTCCTACAATGAGCAGTTCTTC; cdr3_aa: CASSGRGAKSYNEQFF
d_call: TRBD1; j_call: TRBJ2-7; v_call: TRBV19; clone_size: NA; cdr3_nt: TGTGCCAGTAGTGGGACAGGGTACTACGAGCAGTACTTC; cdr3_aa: CASSGTGYYEQYF
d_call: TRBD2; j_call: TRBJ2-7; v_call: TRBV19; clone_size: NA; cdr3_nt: TGTGCCAGTAGTCTAGCGGGAGGAGCTGCCTACGAGCAGTACTTC; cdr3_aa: CASSLAGGAAYEQYF
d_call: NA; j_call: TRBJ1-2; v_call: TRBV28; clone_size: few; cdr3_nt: TGTGCCAGCAGTCTCGGGGCTAACTATGGCTACACCTTC; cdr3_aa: CASSLGANYGYTF
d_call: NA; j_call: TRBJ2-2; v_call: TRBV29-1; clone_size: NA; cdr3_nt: TGCAGCGTTGAATCGGGGGAGAACACCGGGGAGCTGTTTTTT; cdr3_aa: CSVESGENTGELFF
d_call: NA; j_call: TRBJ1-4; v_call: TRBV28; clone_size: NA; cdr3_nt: TGTGCCAGCAGGAGGGGGACGTATGAAAAACTGTTTTTT; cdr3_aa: CASRRGTYEKLFF
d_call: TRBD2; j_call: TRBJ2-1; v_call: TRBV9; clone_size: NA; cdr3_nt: TGTGCCAGCAGCGGCCGACTAGCGGAACACAATGAGCAGTTCTTC; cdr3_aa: CASSGRLAEHNEQFF
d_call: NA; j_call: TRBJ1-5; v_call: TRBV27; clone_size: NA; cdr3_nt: TGTGCCAGCAGTTTAGGGTTAAATCAGCCCCAGCATTTT; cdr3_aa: CASSLGLNQPQHF